The clone carrying this T cell receptor beta chain was observed a handful of times. These data are taken from a study of T-cell memory formation after mild COVID-19. TCRdb analysed the 5' RACE reads with MiXCR anew, one entry per CDR3 protein. The sample shows about 620,000 distinct CDR3 sequences, about 20% of them seen only once. The CDR3 contains 13 residues. Looked up from germline, CDR1 is LNHNV and CDR2 is YYDKDF (reference sequence). V lost 3 bases to trimming and J lost 5 bases, with 10 bases between them. The sequence came from an adult woman who had mild COVID-19 (a few samples of this study predate the infection). Cell type and time point are not known. The chain carries TRBV15 and TRBJ2-5, with D uncertain. The material sequenced was PBMCs or a T cell subset sorted from them (not recorded which). In nucleotides, the CDR3 is TGTGCCACCAGCAGCCGTGATTCGGAGACCCAGTACTTC. It specifies CATSSRDSETQYF.